This T cell receptor (beta chain) emerged from a study of cytomegalovirus exposure and HLA in healthy donors (dated by TCRdb to the late 2010s). In terms of the full investigation: In an earlier analysis of some 550 of the donors, 276 Gb of sequence data and 90 million to 120 million unique TCR beta sequences from about 179 million T cells were reported. Because of strong linkage in the cohort, roughly five DR-DQ haplotypes were treated as single units for association and clustering. Donor age, sex, ethnicity and CMV serostatus were collected together with the repertoire data. The study aimed to test whether signatures of past pathogen exposure could be identified by cataloging public T cell receptors. Of the approximately 400 genotyped donors, about 84% fell in the genetic ancestry cluster associated with self-reported Caucasian donors. In an earlier analysis of 550 to 700 of the donors, high-throughput TCR beta sequencing was used to judge whether each TCR beta V gene segment behaved as functional or pseudogenic. A later genetic analysis took genome-wide SNP genotypes for about 55% of the 666 donors and used that subset as a discovery cohort. Class I and class II HLA loci were covered by the typing at four-digit resolution. Using immunosequencing, the study profiled T cell repertoires from fewer than 700 subjects and related those repertoires to cytomegalovirus serostatus. Typing coverage differed by locus: A, B, C, DRB1 and DQB1 were typed in roughly 620-630 donors, DQA1 in about 500, DPA1 in 606, and DPB1 in 472. Roughly 320 gigabases of sequencing data and approximately 91 million unique TCR sequences made up an early release that covered roughly 670 HLA-typed donors. Every discovery cohort repertoire had been produced on one sequencing platform. Besides the first cohort of more than 650 subjects, a separate validation cohort made up of 90 to 150 different subjects was used. In the later analysis, no new phenotypic data were used to find candidate immune exposures; instead, reliance was placed on TCR beta sequences and their occurrence across donors. To study patterns of TCR occurrence, a later analysis re-analyzed previously published TCR beta repertoires from around 670 donors and added high-resolution HLA genotyping. On average, about 200,000 unique TCR beta nucleotide sequences were sequenced per donor among 398 genotyped donors of the cohort, with 15% to 20% of those sequences being non-productive. To predict cytomegalovirus infection status, the study combined high-throughput TCR immunosequencing, statistical association of individual TCRs with disease status, and machine learning.

V is pared back by 3 bases and J by 0 bases, with 8 bases lying between the germline termini. CDR1 and CDR2, per the germline V gene, are SQVTM and ANQGSEA. The CDR3 runs 13 amino acids, cysteine and phenylalanine included. Left in the record is the CDR3 DNA by itself, 39 bases read in frame from the first base. The cohort consisted of 666 healthy bone marrow donors. At the time of sampling, every cohort member was nominally healthy, though immune exposures that went unrecorded were likely present. The donor was CMV seropositive and was included in the group of 250 to 350 seropositive cohort members. A peripheral blood sample was collected from each donor, and TCR beta sequencing was performed on peripheral blood mononuclear cells. Genomic DNA extraction from the blood cell samples was performed with the Qiagen DNeasy Blood Extraction Kit. Overall study outcomes, separate from this receptor: Strong co-occurrence of HLA alleles, especially DR and DQ, made assigning TCR associations to individual alleles difficult. A further reported finding was that TCR beta sequences accurately predicted the HLA-A and HLA-B alleles for most subjects in the first cohort. Cytomegalovirus status was reported to be diagnosed by the classifier with high specificity and sensitivity in both the original and validation cohorts. An association between a missense DCLRE1C variant and V-gene and J-gene trimming of TCR beta chains was found in a later genetic analysis and replicated in an independent cohort. In the study, 164 TCR beta chains were listed as associated with cytomegalovirus. A later analysis found that HLA-associated TCR beta chains were more clonally expanded and had lower generation probabilities than equally common non-associated chains. Several of the top co-occurrence clusters appeared to be linked to parvovirus B19, influenza, CMV and Epstein-Barr virus, according to a later analysis. In an earlier analysis of fewer than 700 of the donors, most TCR beta V segments appeared in productive rearrangements about 87% or about 30% of the time, broadly matching IMGT annotations. Linkage disequilibrium might explain the correlated functional status among segregating V segments, but an unknown experimental factor could not be ruled out. The earlier analysis of fewer than 750 of the donors excluded fewer than 20 rarely observed V segments, including chromosome 9 orphons, because counts were too low. The 87-base-pair reads could not distinguish some IMGT-functional V segments, including TRBV6-2 and TRBV6-3, so those segments were excluded. Compared with the roughly 600-donor mean, donors in an Asian-associated ancestry cluster had fewer N-insertions in productive TCRs, according to a later genetic analysis. According to the authors, the approach could potentially be generalized to other disease states and immunological phenotypes. Sequencing depth was assumed to be roughly uniform across donors in the presence/absence analyses, though that assumption may not hold. The cohort was sequenced for TCR beta chains only, and without alpha or paired-chain data the features that could be detected were limited. A later analysis associated about 17,000 TCR beta sequences with specific HLA alleles at a false discovery rate of 0.05. In vitro tests confirmed that a few of the cytomegalovirus-associated TCR beta chains recognize cytomegalovirus antigens. The only immune exposure information available for the cohort was CMV serostatus. In a later analysis, most CMV-associated TCR beta chains were found to appear HLA-restricted, with HLA associations seemingly driven largely by CMV exposure. A later analysis found that TCR association rates varied across HLA loci, with DRB1 alleles showing the most associated TCRs and HLA-C alleles the fewest. The sequencing pipeline was judged likely to have produced a cluster of highly shared sequence variants as a technical artifact. Most TCR sequences were observed very rarely across donors, whereas some public TCRs were present in many individuals. HLA typing was unavailable for some donors at each locus, so association tests used only the typed subset.

The library was prepared using the immunoSEQ multiplex PCR assay. For the multiplex PCR, a mixture combining 60 forward primers for TCR Vbeta segments and 13 reverse primers for TCR Jbeta segments was used. The CDR3 region of rearranged TCR beta genes was amplified from genomic DNA by a multiplex PCR assay. The Illumina HiSeq System was used to sequence the amplified TCR beta libraries as 87-base-pair reads. Concerning the study's data processing: A later analysis tallied 75 million to 95 million unique TCR beta chains across the 650 to 750 repertoires, and about 12 million of those chains were shared by two or more donors. Raw reads were error-corrected and collapsed into unique sequences with a nearest-neighbor algorithm that merged closely related sequences to remove PCR and sequencing errors. V, D and J gene segments were assigned by aligning CDR3 sequences to IMGT reference sequences. Each retained sequence needed at least a six-nucleotide match to both a V gene segment and a J gene segment. Rearrangements were called productive when the CDR3 lacked stop codons and stayed in frame with V and J; all others were non-productive. Following IMGT convention, CDR3 was defined as the stretch from the second conserved V-encoded cysteine to the conserved J-encoded phenylalanine. Sequences without an unambiguous match to a single V gene segment were excluded from the earlier analysis of approximately 560 of the donors. In an earlier analysis of 587 of the donors, V segments were called functional above 56.7% productive rearrangements and were called segregating when the between-donor standard deviation exceeded 5%. A statistical classification framework was built to diagnose cytomegalovirus status from the catalog of TCR beta chain sequences. V and J gene assignment, in a later analysis, came from comparing TCR nucleotide sequences with IMGT/GENE-DB human TR gene sequences. Using the TCRdist pipeline, a later analysis assigned CDR3 sequences along with most-parsimonious VDJ recombination scenarios. In a later analysis, each TCR beta chain was defined by its CDR3 amino acid sequence together with its V-gene family, and reads lacking a unique V-gene family were excluded. In a later analysis, approximately 590 highly shared, low-generation-probability nucleotide sequences were removed to address suspected cross-contamination and a sequencing artifact. For each public chain, a later analysis derived a clonal expansion index from normalized ranks of inferred template counts within each repertoire. In a later analysis, generation probabilities were computed with a VDJ recombination model fitted to out-of-frame rearrangements, and the resulting probabilities were checked against IGoR. In a later analysis, TCR-TCR, TCR-HLA and TCR-CMV co-occurrence was scored with hypergeometric tests, and a repertoire-size bias correction was applied to TCR pairs. False discovery rates were estimated in a later analysis by permuting HLA or CMV assignments 20 times. In a later analysis, co-occurring TCRs were grouped with DBSCAN, and TCRdist sequence similarity was added when clustering was performed within HLA-allele-positive subsets. Repertoires with fewer than 30,000 or more than 120,000 public chains, plus five repertoires with anomalous nucleotide sharing, were excluded from co-occurrence clustering. TCRdb limited this immuneACCESS table to in-frame rearrangements with V and J called. A share of clones is missing; checked studies link under half to unresolved V genes, and the rest is unexplained. V and J calls and clone size are copied from that table; D and trimming were computed from the DNA. This sample gives roughly 90,000 clones in total; roughly 72% of them show up just once. The ten largest clones take up approximately 20% of the sample.

Points on this clone: No cognate antigen has been identified for it. No base-level quality is on record; no much larger clone is a single base apart.

Sequenced: PBMCs. The V gene is TRBV29-1 and the J gene is TRBJ2-5, with no confidently assigned D gene. This clonotype was sampled from a man younger than 40 in good health and CMV-seropositive. The encoded CDR3 is CSVDQAYQETQYF. The DNA is as follows: TGCAGCGTTGACCAAGCCTACCAAGAGACCCAGTACTTC.